Listed here are 21 T cell receptor beta chains from one sample, sequenced in a study of shared clonotypes between healthy human individuals (dated by TCRdb to the early 2020s). The library was obtained by the immunoSEQ multiplex PCR assay. TCRdb retrieved this table from immuneACCESS and kept in-frame rearrangements only. Not all clones are present; in checked studies, unresolved V genes account for under half, and no reason is known for the remainder. For this sample the table gives 650,000 to 800,000 clones, of which about 92% were detected only once. The top ten constitute more than 20% of the sample. CD8 naive samples were obtained by positive selection for CCR7 among CD45RO-negative cells, yielding a CD45RA+CCR7+ population from which TemRA cells were excluded. The sample taken for sequencing was naive CD8+ T cells sorted from blood. The cell subset or site label on this specimen signifies: CD45RA+CCR7+. The receptors originated from a young man in good health.

This clone was observed a single time. V and J are TRBV4-1 and TRBJ1-1, with no clear D. The CDR3 runs 15 residues. V lost 0 bases and J lost 2, with 10 bases in between. Germline V gene data show CDR1 as MGHRA and CDR2 as YSYEKL. DNA for the CDR3: TGCGCCAGCAGCCAAGATGGGCAGCCAAACACTGAAGCTTTCTTT. Translating it yields CASSQDGQPNTEAFF.

The chain has TRBV6-1 and TRBJ2-1; TRBD2 agrees at 13 bases. This CDR3 has 19 amino acids. V shed 3 bases, J shed 3 bases, and the junction held 11 bases outside the gene matches. Germline V gene data show CDR1 as MNHNS and CDR2 as SASEGT. The CDR3: CASSDTSGRVLKNYNEQFF. In DNA, the CDR3 is TGTGCCAGCAGTGATACTAGCGGGAGGGTCCTTAAGAACTACAATGAGCAGTTCTTC.

V and J are TRBV29-1 and TRBJ2-2, with 11 bases matching TRBD2. Germline CDR1 is SQVTM and CDR2 is ANQGSEA. Losses at the gene ends were 3 bases for V and 3 bases for J; bases not matched to a gene: 6. This CDR3 comprises 16 residues. The CDR3 is CSVEGLAGGHTGELFF. Written as DNA, the CDR3 is TGCAGCGTTGAGGGGCTAGCGGGAGGACACACCGGGGAGCTGTTTTTT.

J is TRBJ1-2 and V is TRBV28; no firm D call. The V end was cut by 2 bases, the J end by 3 bases, with 7 bases between. Per the germline V gene, CDR1 is MDHEN and CDR2 is SYDVKM. This CDR3 is 13 amino acids long. CDR3: CASSLARDYGYTF. CDR3 bases: TGTGCCAGCAGTTTAGCGAGGGACTATGGCTACACCTTC.

The genes are TRBV7-9 and TRBJ2-1; 14 nucleotides align to TRBD2. V lost 8 bases and J lost 7; bases outside the gene matches: 7. The CDR3 has 15 amino acids. Germline V CDR1 and CDR2: SEHNR, FQNEAQ (reference sequence). The CDR3, as DNA: TGTGCCAGCCGGACTAGCGGGGGGAGAGGGAATGAGCAGTTCTTC. Translation: CASRTSGGRGNEQFF.

The chain has TRBV28 and TRBJ1-5; D unclear. The CDR3 is 14 residues long. With 6 bases removed from V and 3 bases from J, the gap between germline ends came to 12 bases. Germline V gene sequence: CDR1 MDHEN, CDR2 SYDVKM. CDR3 DNA sequence: TGTGCCAGCAGCCCCGTCGTCCCCAATCAGCCCCAGCATTTT. Translation: CASSPVVPNQPQHF. The full variable domain, with the rest looked up from reference TRBV28 and TRBJ1-5, is DVKVTQSSRYLVKRTGEKVFLECVQDMDHENMFWYRQDPGLGLRLIYFSYDVKMKEKGDIPEGYSVSREKKERFSLILESASTNQTSMYLCASSPVVPNQPQHFGDGTRLSIL.

The rearrangement uses TRBV29-1 and TRBJ2-3; 10 positions agree with TRBD2. Germline V gene lookup returns CDR1 SQVTM and CDR2 ANQGSEA. The CDR3 consists of 15 residues. V shed 4 bases and J 2 bases; nucleotides not matched to a gene: 6. The CDR3 DNA follows: TGCAGCGTTGCCCGGACTAGCGGTTACACAGATACGCAGTATTTT. Translation: CSVARTSGYTDTQYF.

This chain uses TRBV5-1 with TRBJ1-2; 7 bases align to TRBD1. Germline-derived CDR1 and CDR2 are SGHRS and YFSETQ. The CDR3 is made up of 14 amino acids. Losses at the gene ends were 0 bases for V and 8 bases for J; bases not matched to a gene: 7. The CDR3 DNA sequence: TGCGCCAGCAGCTTGGTTCGAGGGGGCGAAGGCTACACCTTC. It specifies CASSLVRGGEGYTF. The full variable domain, rest sourced from reference TRBV5-1 and TRBJ1-2, is KAGVTQTPRYLIKTRGQQVTLSCSPISGHRSVSWYQQTPGQGLQFLFEYFSETQRNKGNFPGRFSGRQFSNSRSEMNVSTLELGDSALYLCASSLVRGGEGYTFGSGTRLTVV.

The chain combines TRBV5-1 with TRBJ2-1; a weak D match, TRBD2 (5 bases). This CDR3 is 14 amino acids long. The germline gives CDR1 SGHRS, CDR2 YFSETQ. V lost 6 bases and J lost 5, with 15 bases in between. CDR3 sequence: CASTPYGVNNEQFF. The CDR3 DNA is TGCGCCAGCACTCCCTACGGGGTTAACAATGAGCAGTTCTTC. The full variable domain, completed using reference TRBV5-1 and TRBJ2-1, is KAGVTQTPRYLIKTRGQQVTLSCSPISGHRSVSWYQQTPGQGLQFLFEYFSETQRNKGNFPGRFSGRQFSNSRSEMNVSTLELGDSALYLCASTPYGVNNEQFFGPGTRLTVL.

The V gene is TRBV6-1, the J gene TRBJ2-2; tentative D call: TRBD1 (6 bases). Germline V gene sequence: CDR1 MNHNS, CDR2 SASEGT. The CDR3 has 18 amino acids. Trimming took off 2 bases at V and 5 bases at J, with 21 bases between the two ends. The CDR3 bases are TGTGCCAGCAGTGAATTGTGGACAGACACCCTGAGGACCGGGGAGCTGTTTTTT. This translates into CASSELWTDTLRTGELFF.

Of note for this clone: Other nucleotide sequences in the sample specify the same CDR3. The J gene is TRBJ2-7, the V gene TRBV5-1, with D unclear. Germline-derived CDR1 and CDR2 are SGHRS and YFSETQ. CDR3 length equals 11 residues. Trimming removed 3 bases at V and 2 bases at J, with 3 bases between. This CDR3 is CASSSTYEQYF. The CDR3 DNA follows: TGCGCCAGCAGCTCAACCTACGAGCAGTACTTC.

The V gene is TRBV19, the J gene TRBJ2-6, with 7 positions matching TRBD2. Germline trimming cut 5 bases from V and 1 base from J; bases unmatched to any gene: 2. The germline CDR1 and CDR2 sequences are LNHDA and SQIVND (reference sequence). The CDR3 has 15 amino acids. CDR3 coding DNA: TGTGCCAGTAGTTGGGGAGGGTCTGGGGCCAACGTCCTGACTTTC. This encodes CASSWGGSGANVLTF.

Written as DNA, the CDR3 is TGTGCCAGCAGTTTACAGAACGGGTGGGACAGGGGATCCTACGAGCAGTACTTC. It yields the protein CASSLQNGWDRGSYEQYF. The J gene is TRBJ2-7, the V gene TRBV28; TRBD1 aligns across 10 bases. The V and J ends lost 2 bases and 1 base, in that order; junction bases with no gene match: 11. Germline lookup yields CDR1 MDHEN and CDR2 SYDVKM. CDR3 length: 18 amino acids.

The CDR3 sequence is CASRGAAGELFF. CDR3 DNA sequence: TGTGCCAGCCGAGGAGCCGCCGGGGAGCTGTTTTTT. The J gene is TRBJ2-2, the V gene TRBV6-4; D not certain. CDR1 and CDR2 from the germline V gene are MRHNA and SNTAGT. The CDR3 runs to 12 residues. The V and J ends lost 8 bases and 6 bases respectively, with 10 bases between them.

V and J are TRBV5-6 and TRBJ2-7; D remains unclear. Germline CDR1 is SGHDT and CDR2 is YYEEEE. V lost 4 bases to trimming and J lost 4 bases, with 21 bases between them. This CDR3 region has 16 residues. CDR3 residues: CASSPLPWTTEYEQYF. CDR3 bases: TGTGCCAGCAGCCCACTACCCTGGACCACAGAATACGAGCAGTACTTC.

This clone was observed a single time. This chain links TRBV9 with TRBJ1-1; D possibly corresponds to TRBD1 (5 bases). With 4 bases removed from V and 3 bases from J, the gap between germline ends came to 10 bases. Germline CDR1 SGDLS, CDR2 YYNGEE. The CDR3 is 13 residues long. The DNA of the CDR3 is TGTGCCAGCAGCAAAGACAGCGACACTGAAGCTTTCTTT. Translating gives CASSKDSDTEAFF.

The chain couples TRBV6-5 to TRBJ2-5, with D unclear. CDR3 length: 11 residues. The germline V gene has CDR1 MNHEY and CDR2 SVGAGI. The ends were cut back, 0 bases at V and 7 bases at J, with 3 bases in the middle. The CDR3 spells CASSYSGTQYF. The CDR3 DNA follows: TGTGCCAGCAGTTACTCAGGGACCCAGTACTTC.

This rearrangement joins TRBV7-8 to TRBJ2-1; TRBD2 agrees at 7 bases. The V segment lost 2 bases and the J segment 2 bases; nucleotides outside the gene matches: 6. From germline, CDR1 is SGHVS and CDR2 FQNEAQ. The CDR3 is 16 residues long. The CDR3 reads CASSLLLAGPYNEQFF. The CDR3 DNA is TGTGCCAGCAGCTTACTCTTAGCGGGCCCCTACAATGAGCAGTTCTTC.

As to this clone: Other DNA variants within this sample encode the same CDR3. The rearrangement links TRBV7-9 to TRBJ2-7; D is unclear. CDR1 is SEHNR and CDR2 is FQNEAQ in the germline V gene (reference sequence). The CDR3 length is 13 residues. V was pared by 4 bases and J by 3 bases, with 10 bases between. Here the CDR3 DNA reads TGTGCCAGCAGCTCCCCGTTGAGCTACGAGCAGTACTTC. Amino acid sequence: CASSSPLSYEQYF.

CDR3 residues: CASSLARLYNEQFF. DNA for the CDR3: TGTGCCAGCAGCTTGGCCAGGCTATACAATGAGCAGTTCTTC. The chain uses TRBV5-4 and TRBJ2-1; D unresolved. The CDR3 totals 14 residues. Germline V lookup: CDR1 SGHNT, CDR2 YYREEE (reference sequence). V dropped 0 bases and J dropped 4 bases, with 8 bases sitting between them.

This clone appeared a single time. The V call is TRBV5-8, the J call TRBJ2-2, with D possibly called TRBD1 or TRBD2 (5 bases each). Germline V gene sequence: CDR1 SGHTS, CDR2 YDEGEE. Trimming removed 6 bases from V and 0 bases from J, with 12 bases in between. The CDR3 covers 15 residues. CDR3 coding DNA: TGTGCCAGCACCGGGACGCCCGCGAACACCGGGGAGCTGTTTTTT. Protein: CASTGTPANTGELFF.